What follows are 31 T cell receptor beta chains derived from one specimen sequenced in a study of blood T cell repertoires in COVID-19. The table came from immunoSEQ multiplex PCR; TCRdb's copy has only in-frame clones and leaves some out. Of a few hundred thousand clones listed, over 75% were seen once; the top ten hold approximately 1.2%. The sequenced sample consisted of PBMCs or T cells enriched from blood (not recorded which). Source of these receptors: a man aged 25-45 years who had recovered from COVID-19.

The V call is TRBV30, the J call TRBJ1-2; 9 nucleotides align to TRBD1. CDR1 GTSNPN and CDR2 SVGIG come from the germline V gene (reference sequence). J lost 2 bases, V lost 2 bases, and 3 bases had no gene match. The CDR3 totals 14 residues. The CDR3, as DNA: TGTGCCTGGAGTATAGGGACAGGGAACTATGGCTACACCTTC. Its translation is CAWSIGTGNYGYTF.

The chain employs TRBV3-1 (or the pseudogene TRBV3-2) and TRBJ1-2, with 7 bases fitting TRBD1. V shed 1 base, J shed 5 bases, and the junction held 7 bases outside the gene matches. This CDR3 has 15 amino acids. CDR1 and CDR2 (germline): LGHDT, YNNKEL (reference sequence). The CDR3 spells CASSQATGRRYGYTF. The CDR3 nucleotides read TGTGCCAGCAGCCAAGCGACAGGGCGAAGGTATGGCTACACCTTC.

This clone was seen only once. The chain couples TRBV30 to TRBJ2-6; D is unresolved. The germline gives CDR1 GTSNPN, CDR2 SVGIG (reference sequence). Trimming took 0 bases from V and 0 from J, leaving 3 bases between them. The CDR3 has 14 residues. The CDR3 region has the DNA TGTGCCTGGAGTGTCAGCTCTGGGGCCAACGTCCTGACTTTC. Translated, it gives CAWSVSSGANVLTF.

The V gene is TRBV11-2, the J gene TRBJ1-1; D is ambiguous. Looked up from germline, CDR1 is SGHAT and CDR2 is FQNNGV. CDR3 length: 12 amino acids. Deletions cut 2 bases from V and 1 base from J, with 2 bases between. The CDR3 sequence is CASSLRNTEAFF. For the CDR3, the DNA is TGTGCCAGCAGCTTACGGAACACTGAAGCTTTCTTT.

The V and J genes are TRBV5-6 and TRBJ2-7; the D gene is possibly TRBD2 (5 bases). The CDR3 covers 12 residues. Trimming cost V 5 bases and J 4 bases, with 10 bases left between them. The germline V gene has CDR1 SGHDT and CDR2 YYEEEE. In nucleotides, the CDR3 is TGTGCCAGCAGTGAAGACTATTACGAGCAGTACTTC. Its protein is CASSEDYYEQYF.

This chain connects TRBV29-1 to TRBJ2-7; D possibly corresponds to TRBD1 (6 bases). CDR1 and CDR2 from the germline V gene are SQVTM and ANQGSEA. The CDR3 is made up of 12 amino acids. V dropped 0 bases and J dropped 9 bases, with 12 bases sitting between them. For the CDR3, the DNA is TGCAGCGTTGAAGATTATCAGGGGCGGCAGTACTTC. It codes for CSVEDYQGRQYF.

The genes are TRBV9 and TRBJ1-3; TRBD1 matches at 7 bases. The V gene end was trimmed by 4 bases and the J gene end by 0 bases; junction bases not matched to a gene: 10. The CDR3 runs to 17 residues. Germline V lookup: CDR1 SGDLS, CDR2 YYNGEE. The CDR3 DNA reads as TGTGCCAGCAGCCCGTATTTGACAGGGTACTCTGGAAACACCATATATTTT. Protein: CASSPYLTGYSGNTIYF.

The CDR3 region is CASSLQTGSGNQPQHF. CDR3 DNA: TGCGCCAGCAGCCTCCAGACAGGCTCGGGCAATCAGCCCCAGCATTTT. The chain recombines TRBV4-1 with TRBJ1-5; tentatively, D is TRBD1 (6 bases). The germline V and J ends were trimmed by 4 bases and 2 bases, with 15 bases remaining between them. The CDR3 covers 16 residues. Germline-derived CDR1 and CDR2 are MGHRA and YSYEKL.

The rearrangement uses TRBV25-1 and TRBJ1-2, with D maybe TRBD1 (6 bases). This CDR3 comprises 14 residues. Germline CDR1 is MGHDK and CDR2 is SYGVNS. V shed 4 bases and J shed 6 bases, with 15 bases lying between them. The CDR3 DNA sequence: TGTGCCAGCAGTGCATTGGAAGAGGGGGATGGCTACACCTTC. Translating it yields CASSALEEGDGYTF.

V and J are TRBV18 and TRBJ2-3; D is perhaps TRBD1 (7 bases). The V gene lost 6 bases and the J gene lost 1 base, with 11 bases spanning the gap. The CDR3 has 14 amino acids. CDR1 is KGHSH, CDR2 LQKENI, per germline. This CDR3 reads CASSQGGGTDTQYF. Written as DNA, the CDR3 is TGTGCCAGCTCCCAGGGGGGCGGCACAGATACGCAGTATTTT.

V usage is TRBV18 and J usage is TRBJ1-4; D gene unclear. This CDR3 has 16 residues. Trimming took 2 bases from V and 0 from J, leaving 10 bases between them. The germline gives CDR1 KGHSH, CDR2 LQKENI. Here the CDR3 reads CASSPTSGSTNEKLFF. CDR3 DNA: TGTGCCAGCTCACCAACGAGCGGATCAACTAATGAAAAACTGTTTTTT.

The chain links TRBV27 to TRBJ1-2, with 8 bases that match TRBD1. Germline assignment: CDR1 MNHEY and CDR2 SMNVEV (reference sequence). Germline trimming cut 3 bases from V and 7 bases from J; bases unmatched to any gene: 7. The CDR3 consists of 14 residues. CDR3 amino acids: CASSFRTGSIGYTF. The CDR3 nucleotides read TGTGCCAGCAGTTTTCGGACAGGGTCGATTGGCTACACCTTC.

The genes are TRBV18 and TRBJ1-5, with D tentatively TRBD1 (6 bases). The CDR3 has 16 residues. Germline CDR1 KGHSH, CDR2 LQKENI. V lost 3 bases to trimming and J lost 1 base, with 13 bases between them. The CDR3 DNA follows: TGTGCCAGCTCACCCCAGGGGTCGGGAAGCAATCAGCCCCAGCATTTT. It translates to CASSPQGSGSNQPQHF.

This sequence joins TRBV12-5 and TRBJ1-3; D is uncertain. The CDR3 is made up of 16 amino acids. Germline loops: CDR1 LGHNT, CDR2 FRNRAP. Trimming took 1 base from V and 0 from J, leaving 10 bases between them. This CDR3 reads CASGLGHFSSGNTIYF. In DNA form, the CDR3 reads TGTGCTAGTGGTTTGGGACATTTTAGCTCTGGAAACACCATATATTTT.

The chain has TRBV19 and TRBJ2-2; possibly TRBD1 for D (6 bases). CDR1 LNHDA and CDR2 SQIVND come from the germline V gene (reference sequence). Trimming stripped 7 bases from V and 1 base from J, with 13 bases between. The CDR3 spans 15 residues. Here the CDR3 reads CASTSTGLNTGELFF. CDR3 nucleotide sequence: TGTGCCAGTACCTCAACAGGGCTGAACACCGGGGAGCTGTTTTTT.

This rearrangement joins TRBV3-1 (or the pseudogene TRBV3-2) to TRBJ2-5; 8 bases match TRBD2. The CDR3 totals 15 residues. CDR1 is LGHDT, CDR2 YNNKEL, per germline (reference sequence). V was pared by 5 bases and J by 1 base, with 6 bases of the junction left unmatched. The CDR3: CASSSSGGTQETQYF. DNA of the CDR3: TGTGCCAGCAGCTCCTCGGGGGGGACCCAAGAGACCCAGTACTTC.

The V call is TRBV6-5, the J call TRBJ1-3; D unresolved. The germline V gene has CDR1 MNHEY and CDR2 SVGAGI. The CDR3 runs to 13 residues. Trimming pared 6 bases from V and 0 bases from J, leaving 6 bases between. CDR3 sequence (DNA): TGTGCCAGCAGGCGGGACTCTGGAAACACCATATATTTT. Its translation: CASRRDSGNTIYF.

This clone was seen a few times. DNA for the CDR3: TGCGCCAGCAGCTTGTGGGGACAGGGGACGGCAGGCACCGGGGAGCTGTTTTTT. Its protein is CASSLWGQGTAGTGELFF. The chain recombines TRBV5-1 with TRBJ2-2, with 10 bases fitting TRBD1. From germline, CDR1 is SGHRS and CDR2 YFSETQ. After removal of 1 base from V and 4 bases from J, the junction contained 10 bases not matched to a gene. The CDR3 totals 18 residues.

The chain has TRBV11-2 and TRBJ1-3; possibly TRBD1 for D (6 bases). The CDR3 consists of 15 residues. Germline lookup yields CDR1 SGHAT and CDR2 FQNNGV. V lost 0 bases to trimming and J lost 4 bases, with 10 bases between them. CDR3 sequence: CASSLELTGGNTIYF. In DNA form, the CDR3 reads TGTGCCAGCAGCTTAGAGCTAACAGGGGGAAACACCATATATTTT.

V is TRBV19 and J is TRBJ1-5; maybe TRBD1 (5 bases). Trimming pared 7 bases from V and 0 bases from J, leaving 10 bases between. Germline V gene lookup returns CDR1 LNHDA and CDR2 SQIVND (reference sequence). The CDR3 covers 14 residues. The CDR3 DNA is TGTGCCAGTAATAAAGACAGTAGCAATCAGCCCCAGCATTTT. This codes for CASNKDSSNQPQHF.

V usage is TRBV4-3 and J usage is TRBJ1-1; no definite D call. CDR1 LGHNA and CDR2 YSLEER come from the germline V gene. V dropped 0 bases and J dropped 0 bases, with 14 bases sitting between them. This CDR3 has 17 residues. CDR3 residues: CASSQDGPGTMNTEAFF. The CDR3 DNA is TGCGCCAGCAGCCAAGATGGCCCAGGAACCATGAACACTGAAGCTTTCTTT.

The rearrangement links TRBV7-8 to TRBJ2-5; 7 bases align to TRBD1. This CDR3 has 15 amino acids. V was clipped by 5 bases and J by 5 bases; unmatched bases: 11. The germline gives CDR1 SGHVS, CDR2 FQNEAQ. As DNA, the CDR3 is TGTGCCAGCAGCCTCCGACAGGGTTTCAAGGAGACCCAGTACTTC. Protein product: CASSLRQGFKETQYF.

The chain couples TRBV11-3 to TRBJ1-5; no clear D. The CDR3 runs to 14 residues. Germline V gives CDR1 SGHNT, CDR2 YENEEA. Deletions cut 2 bases from V and 5 bases from J, with 10 bases between. The CDR3 nucleotides are TGTGCCAGCAGCTTACTAGTCGGAGATCAGCCCCAGCATTTT. It codes for CASSLLVGDQPQHF.

This sequence joins TRBV27 and TRBJ2-2; tentatively, D is TRBD1 (6 bases). The CDR3 extends over 13 amino acids. The germline V gene encodes CDR1 MNHEY and CDR2 SMNVEV (reference sequence). V dropped 7 bases and J dropped 6 bases, with 12 bases sitting between them. CDR3 loop: CASTYRVAGELFF. The DNA of the CDR3 is TGTGCCAGCACGTACAGGGTAGCCGGGGAGCTGTTTTTT.

This chain uses TRBV7-2 with TRBJ2-7; 11 bases agree with TRBD2. J lost 4 bases, V lost 5 bases, and 10 bases had no gene match. Germline values: CDR1 SGHTA, CDR2 FQGNSA. The CDR3 is made up of 16 amino acids. In DNA form, the CDR3 reads TGTGCCAGCAGCCCGCATAGCGGGGGGGCTATATACGAGCAGTACTTC. Translation gives CASSPHSGGAIYEQYF.

This clone was recorded once. This chain connects TRBV6-2 or TRBV6-3 to TRBJ1-1; D is perhaps TRBD1 (6 bases). Trimming took 5 bases from V and 0 from J, leaving 19 bases between them. This CDR3 spans 17 amino acids. The germline V gene has CDR1 MNHEY and CDR2 SVGEGT. CDR3 nucleotide sequence: TGTGCCAGCAGTCTCCTACACCTGGGGGGGCTGAACACTGAAGCTTTCTTT. It translates to CASSLLHLGGLNTEAFF.

The chain links TRBV7-9 to TRBJ1-2, with D unresolved. Trimming left V 0 bases short and J 1 base short, with 6 bases between. CDR3 length: 14 residues. Germline V gene lookup returns CDR1 SEHNR and CDR2 FQNEAQ (reference sequence). CDR3 in DNA: TGTGCCAGCAGCTTAGCCGTCCGTAACTATGGCTACACCTTC. Its translation is CASSLAVRNYGYTF.

About this clone itself: This sample also contains other DNA sequences that code for the same CDR3. J is TRBJ1-3 and V is TRBV7-2; a possible D gene is TRBD1 (5 bases). CDR1 SGHTA and CDR2 FQGNSA come from the germline V gene. Between the trimmed V and J ends, which lost 0 bases and 4 bases, there was a span of 10 bases. This CDR3 is built from 15 residues. The CDR3 DNA reads as TGTGCCAGCAGCTTAGCAGGGGCTTCGGGAAACACCATATATTTT. This translates into CASSLAGASGNTIYF.

The chain recombines TRBV9 with TRBJ1-1; 7 nucleotides align to TRBD1. Germline assignment: CDR1 SGDLS and CDR2 YYNGEE. This CDR3 is built from 17 residues. V was pared by 0 bases and J by 3 bases, with 11 bases of the junction left unmatched. CDR3 in DNA: TGTGCCAGCAGCGTAGCCGTCAGGGGGGCGGCGGACACTGAAGCTTTCTTT. Its translation is CASSVAVRGAADTEAFF.

This clone was recorded once. This rearrangement joins TRBV4-3 to TRBJ2-1; 8 nucleotides agree with TRBD1. The V gene end was trimmed by 1 base and the J gene end by 3 bases; junction bases not matched to a gene: 8. This CDR3 is 17 amino acids long. Germline V gives CDR1 LGHNA, CDR2 YSLEER. The CDR3 bases are TGCGCCAGCAGCCAAGTGCACGGACAGGGAATCTACAATGAGCAGTTCTTC. It specifies CASSQVHGQGIYNEQFF.

This clone showed up just once. This chain links TRBV28 with TRBJ2-7, with 8 bases lining up with TRBD1. V shed 5 bases and J 13 bases; nucleotides not matched to a gene: 7. Germline loops: CDR1 MDHEN, CDR2 SYDVKM. This CDR3 is 11 amino acids long. CDR3 sequence: CASSDLTGDYF. In nucleotides, the CDR3 is TGTGCCAGCAGTGATTTGACAGGGGATTACTTC.